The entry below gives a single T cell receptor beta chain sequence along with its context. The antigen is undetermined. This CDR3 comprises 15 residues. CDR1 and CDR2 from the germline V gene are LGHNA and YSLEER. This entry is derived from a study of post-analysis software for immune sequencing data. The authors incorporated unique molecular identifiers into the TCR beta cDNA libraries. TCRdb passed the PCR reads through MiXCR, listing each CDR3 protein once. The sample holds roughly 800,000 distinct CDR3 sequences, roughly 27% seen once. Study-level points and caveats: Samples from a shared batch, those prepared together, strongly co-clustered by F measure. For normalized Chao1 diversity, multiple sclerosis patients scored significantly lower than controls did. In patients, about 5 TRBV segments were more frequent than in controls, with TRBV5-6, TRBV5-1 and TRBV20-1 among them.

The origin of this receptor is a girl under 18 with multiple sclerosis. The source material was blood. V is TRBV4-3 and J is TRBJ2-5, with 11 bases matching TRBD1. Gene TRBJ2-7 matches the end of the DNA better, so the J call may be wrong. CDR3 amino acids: CASSQPGQGAGEQYF. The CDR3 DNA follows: TGCGCCAGCAGCCAACCAGGACAGGGGGCAGGCGAGCAGTACTTC.